This TCR beta chain was captured by sequencing in a study of blood T cell repertoires in COVID-19. For the study at large: The samples span acute and convalescent COVID-19 from the United States, Italy and Spain. The analysed material was cDNA or gDNA that came from T cells, B-cell-depleted T cells, or PBMCs.

CDR3 length: 13 amino acids. Looked up from germline, CDR1 is MGHDK and CDR2 is SYGVNS. V was shortened by 8 bases and J by 7 bases, with 17 bases between the two germline ends. Authors' data handling: Amplification of reference gene primers was used by the study to estimate nucleated cell counts. The method was immunoSEQ multiplex PCR; TCRdb's version includes in-frame clones alone and lacks a portion of them. V and J calls and clone size are given by that table; D and trimming were obtained from the DNA. The table shows some 100,000 clones, with roughly 90% occurring only once. The table lists this clone with a few counts.

The origin of this receptor is a man aged 30-40 years in a cohort sampled during active COVID-19. The V and J genes are TRBV25-1 and TRBJ1-1; maybe TRBD1 (6 bases). The sequencing sample was made of peripheral blood. The DNA for the CDR3 is TGTGCCAGCGCCCCGGGTGGACAGTATGAAGCTTTCTTT. The encoded protein is CASAPGGQYEAFF.